The 17 T cell receptor beta chains reported below all come from one sample, sequenced in a study of blood T cell repertoires in COVID-19. Sequencing was performed with immunoSEQ multiplex PCR; in TCRdb, only in-frame clones are kept and a portion is missing. The table lists 310,000 or so clones, 80% to 95% of them singletons, with around 1.1% in the top ten. Sequenced sample: PBMCs or T cells enriched from blood (not recorded which). The receptors here all came from a woman in her thirties who had recovered from COVID-19.

The chain employs TRBV4-3 and TRBJ2-1, with D unclear. V lost 6 bases, J lost 0 bases, and 12 bases lay in between. The germline gives CDR1 LGHNA, CDR2 YSLEER. This CDR3 region has 15 residues. The CDR3: CASRSFSDSYNEQFF. The DNA of the CDR3 is TGCGCCAGCAGGTCTTTCAGCGACTCCTACAATGAGCAGTTCTTC.

CDR3 sequence reads: CASSLSMLETQYF. CDR3 bases: TGTGCCAGCAGTTTATCCATGTTGGAGACCCAGTACTTC. The chain employs TRBV27 and TRBJ2-5; D is undetermined. Germline CDR1 is MNHEY and CDR2 is SMNVEV (reference sequence). This CDR3 contains 13 residues. Between the trimmed V and J ends, which lost 0 bases and 5 bases, there was a span of 7 bases.

The chain has TRBV20-1 and TRBJ2-3; unclear D gene. Trimming took off 6 bases at V and 3 bases at J, with 7 bases between the two ends. This CDR3 spans 11 amino acids. Germline V CDR1 and CDR2: DFQATT, SNEGSKA (reference sequence). DNA of the CDR3: TGCAGTGCGGCAGCGACAGATACGCAGTATTTT. It codes for CSAAATDTQYF.

The chain has TRBV28 and TRBJ1-4; 9 nucleotides agree with TRBD1. Germline V gene sequence: CDR1 MDHEN, CDR2 SYDVKM. The V and J ends lost 5 bases and 6 bases, in that order; junction bases with no gene match: 7. The CDR3 is 15 residues long. As DNA, the CDR3 is TGTGCCAGCAGTCAACTCGGGACAGGGCATGAAAAACTGTTTTTT. This translates into CASSQLGTGHEKLFF.

The CDR3 reads CASSPNQLGNTEAFF. DNA for the CDR3: TGTGCCAGCAGTCCAAACCAACTAGGGAACACTGAAGCTTTCTTT. The chain is built from TRBV27 and TRBJ1-1, with D unclear. The ends were cut back, 5 bases at V and 1 base at J, with 14 bases in the middle. This CDR3 is built from 15 residues. CDR1 MNHEY and CDR2 SMNVEV come from the germline V gene (reference sequence).

The chain employs TRBV3-1 (or the pseudogene TRBV3-2) and TRBJ1-1, with no clear D. V lost 5 bases and J lost 3, with 10 bases in between. The CDR3 runs to 13 residues. CDR1 and CDR2 from the germline V gene are LGHDT and YNNKEL (reference sequence). CDR3 nucleotides: TGTGCCAGCAGCTTCGCTTCGGACACTGAAGCTTTCTTT. It encodes CASSFASDTEAFF.

The chain is built from TRBV5-5 and TRBJ2-1, with 8 positions matching TRBD2. V shed 0 bases and J 4 bases; nucleotides not matched to a gene: 9. The CDR3 extends over 17 amino acids. Germline loops: CDR1 SGHKS, CDR2 YYEKEE (reference sequence). The CDR3 nucleotides are TGTGCCAGCAGCTTGGCCTTCGCGGGAGGACTATACAATGAGCAGTTCTTC. The encoded protein is CASSLAFAGGLYNEQFF.

The chain employs TRBV28 and TRBJ2-1, with TRBD2 identical over 14 bases. V dropped 5 bases and J dropped 0; count of bases not matched to a gene: 6. Per the germline V gene, CDR1 is MDHEN and CDR2 is SYDVKM. CDR3 length: 18 residues. The CDR3, as DNA: TGTGCCAGCAGTCCGGGACTAGCGGGAGAAGTCTCCTACAATGAGCAGTTCTTC. Amino acids: CASSPGLAGEVSYNEQFF.

CDR3 amino acids: CASSLASSLYEQYF. The CDR3 bases are TGCGCCAGCAGCTTGGCTAGCTCACTCTACGAGCAGTACTTC. The gene calls are TRBV5-1 and TRBJ2-7; D might be TRBD2 (5 bases). V dropped 0 bases and J dropped 3 bases, with 10 bases sitting between them. CDR1 is SGHRS and CDR2 is YFSETQ in the germline V gene. This CDR3 region has 14 residues.

This clone was seen more than once but under ten times. This sequence joins TRBV5-6 and TRBJ1-1; D is uncertain. Germline V CDR1 and CDR2: SGHDT, YYEEEE. The CDR3 length is 14 residues. V lost 0 bases and J 1 base, leaving 7 bases between the germline ends. The CDR3 DNA is TGTGCCAGCAGCTTGGGGCTTACGAACACTGAAGCTTTCTTT. Protein: CASSLGLTNTEAFF.

This chain's CDR3 is CASSTGTFNEKLFF. CDR3 coding DNA: TGCGCCAGCAGCACCGGGACATTTAATGAAAAACTGTTTTTT. The chain carries TRBV4-3 and TRBJ1-4, with D possibly matching TRBD1 (6 bases). V lost 5 bases and J 4 bases, leaving 11 bases between the germline ends. CDR3 length: 14 amino acids. CDR1 is LGHNA and CDR2 is YSLEER in the germline V gene.

This clone was observed a single time. The CDR3 sequence: CASSLARVSGNTIYF. The CDR3 DNA is TGTGCCAGCAGCTTAGCGAGAGTCTCTGGAAACACCATATATTTT. This chain uses TRBV7-9 with TRBJ1-3; D unclear. This CDR3 is 15 amino acids long. V lost 0 bases, J lost 0 bases, and 6 bases lay in between. Germline V CDR1 and CDR2: SEHNR, FQNEAQ (reference sequence).

This clone was observed a handful of times. The chain recombines TRBV7-6 with TRBJ2-7; D may be TRBD2 (6 bases). Per the germline V gene, CDR1 is SGHVS and CDR2 is FNYEAQ. The V gene lost 5 bases and the J gene lost 2 bases, with 19 bases spanning the gap. The CDR3 covers 16 residues. CDR3 nucleotide sequence: TGTGCCAGCAGCCAAGTTACTGGAGGGCCGCCCTACGAGCAGTACTTC. It specifies CASSQVTGGPPYEQYF.

This chain joins TRBV28 and TRBJ2-3; D gene uncertain. CDR3 length: 15 residues. Germline V lookup: CDR1 MDHEN, CDR2 SYDVKM. Between the trimmed V and J ends, which lost 4 bases and 4 bases, there was a span of 15 bases. CDR3 region: CASSSPSHLPDTQYF. The CDR3 coding sequence is TGTGCCAGCAGTTCCCCCTCACACCTCCCAGATACGCAGTATTTT.

The chain has TRBV5-1 and TRBJ2-5, with D possibly being TRBD2 (6 bases). The CDR3 is 17 residues long. Trimming removed 0 bases from V and 0 bases from J, with 15 bases in between. CDR1 is SGHRS, CDR2 YFSETQ, per germline. The CDR3 loop is CASSLGGRLGNQETQYF. DNA of the CDR3: TGCGCCAGCAGCTTGGGAGGGAGGCTCGGAAACCAAGAGACCCAGTACTTC.

For this clone: At the DNA level, this CDR3 is encoded by other sequences in the same sample as well. The rearrangement joins TRBV7-2 to TRBJ1-5; a weak D match, TRBD1 (5 bases). The CDR3 sequence is 14 residues long. The V gene's germline CDR1 is SGHTA and CDR2 FQGNSA. Trimming removed 2 bases at V and 4 bases at J, with 9 bases between. The CDR3 sequence: CASSLSGPNQPQHF. The CDR3 coding sequence is TGTGCCAGCAGCTTATCAGGGCCTAATCAGCCCCAGCATTTT.

V usage is TRBV28 and J usage is TRBJ2-3, with D tentatively TRBD2 (6 bases). V lost 7 bases to trimming and J lost 7 bases, with 12 bases between them. Germline CDR1 is MDHEN and CDR2 is SYDVKM. The CDR3 sequence is 12 residues long. CDR3 amino acids: CASNLGGYTQYF. CDR3 bases: TGTGCCAGCAACCTGGGGGGATATACGCAGTATTTT.